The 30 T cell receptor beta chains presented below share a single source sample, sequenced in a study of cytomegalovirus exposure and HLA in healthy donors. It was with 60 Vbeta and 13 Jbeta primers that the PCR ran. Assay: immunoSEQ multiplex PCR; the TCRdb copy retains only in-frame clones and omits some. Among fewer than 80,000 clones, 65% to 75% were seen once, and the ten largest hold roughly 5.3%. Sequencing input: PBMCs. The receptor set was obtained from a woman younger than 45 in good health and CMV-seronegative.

This chain's CDR3 is CASVSGGKLFF. The CDR3 DNA sequence: TGTGCCAGCGTTAGTGGTGGAAAACTGTTTTTT. The chain joins TRBV2 to TRBJ1-4; D remains ambiguous. The CDR3 contains 11 residues. Per germline, CDR1 SNHLY and CDR2 FYNNEI. The germline V and J ends were trimmed by 8 bases and 10 bases, with 11 bases remaining between them.

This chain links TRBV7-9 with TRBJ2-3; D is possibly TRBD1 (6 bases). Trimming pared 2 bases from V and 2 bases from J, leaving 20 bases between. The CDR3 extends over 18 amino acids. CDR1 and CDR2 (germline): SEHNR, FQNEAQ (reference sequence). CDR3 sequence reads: CASSLKGRGVRDTDTQYF. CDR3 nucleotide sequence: TGTGCCAGCAGCTTAAAGGGCAGGGGAGTTCGGGACACAGATACGCAGTATTTT.

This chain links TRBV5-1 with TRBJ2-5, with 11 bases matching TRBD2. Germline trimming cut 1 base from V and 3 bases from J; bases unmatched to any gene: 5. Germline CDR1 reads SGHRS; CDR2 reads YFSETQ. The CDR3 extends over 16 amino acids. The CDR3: CASSLPKGLAEETQYF. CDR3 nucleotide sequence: TGCGCCAGCAGCTTGCCGAAGGGACTAGCGGAAGAGACCCAGTACTTC.

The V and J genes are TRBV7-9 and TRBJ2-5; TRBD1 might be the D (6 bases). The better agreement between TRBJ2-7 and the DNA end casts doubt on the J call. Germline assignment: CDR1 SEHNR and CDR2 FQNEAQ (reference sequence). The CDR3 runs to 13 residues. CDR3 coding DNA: TGTGCCAGCAGCTACGGGACATCCTACGAGCAGTACTTC. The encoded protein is CASSYGTSYEQYF.

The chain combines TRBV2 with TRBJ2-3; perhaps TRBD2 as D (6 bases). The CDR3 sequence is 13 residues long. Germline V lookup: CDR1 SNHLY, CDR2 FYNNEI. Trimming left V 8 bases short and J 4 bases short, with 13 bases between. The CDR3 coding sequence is TGTGCCAGCTCGGCTAGCGAGGCAGATACGCAGTATTTT. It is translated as CASSASEADTQYF.

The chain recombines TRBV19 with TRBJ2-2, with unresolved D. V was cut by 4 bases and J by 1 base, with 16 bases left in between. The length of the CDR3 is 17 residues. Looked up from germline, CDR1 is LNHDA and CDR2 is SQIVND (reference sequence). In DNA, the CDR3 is TGTGCCAGTAGTACCACCCGGCAGGCCCAGAACACCGGGGAGCTGTTTTTT. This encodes CASSTTRQAQNTGELFF.

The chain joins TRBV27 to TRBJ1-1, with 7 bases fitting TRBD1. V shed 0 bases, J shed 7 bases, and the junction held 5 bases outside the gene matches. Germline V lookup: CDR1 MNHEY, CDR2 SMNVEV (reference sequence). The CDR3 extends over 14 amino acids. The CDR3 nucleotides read TGTGCCAGCAGTTTATCGAGGGGACAGTTTGAAGCTTTCTTT. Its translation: CASSLSRGQFEAFF.

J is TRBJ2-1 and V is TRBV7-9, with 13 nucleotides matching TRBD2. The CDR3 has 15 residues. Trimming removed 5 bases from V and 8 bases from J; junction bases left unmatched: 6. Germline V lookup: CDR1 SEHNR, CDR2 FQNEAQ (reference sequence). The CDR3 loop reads CASSLTSGRMDEQFF. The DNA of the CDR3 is TGTGCCAGCAGCCTGACTAGCGGGAGGATGGATGAGCAGTTCTTC.

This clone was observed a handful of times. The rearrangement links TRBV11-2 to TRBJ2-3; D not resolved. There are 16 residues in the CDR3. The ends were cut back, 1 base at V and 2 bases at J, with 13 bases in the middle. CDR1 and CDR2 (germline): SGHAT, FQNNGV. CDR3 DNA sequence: TGTGCCAGCAGCTTAGGGGTGGGCAGTTACACAGATACGCAGTATTTT. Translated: CASSLGVGSYTDTQYF.

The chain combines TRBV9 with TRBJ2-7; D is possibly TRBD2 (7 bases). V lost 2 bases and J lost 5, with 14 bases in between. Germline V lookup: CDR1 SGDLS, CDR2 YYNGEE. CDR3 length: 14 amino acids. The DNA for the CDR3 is TGTGCCAGCAGCGTTTGGGAGGGGGACAACGAGCAGTACTTC. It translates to CASSVWEGDNEQYF.

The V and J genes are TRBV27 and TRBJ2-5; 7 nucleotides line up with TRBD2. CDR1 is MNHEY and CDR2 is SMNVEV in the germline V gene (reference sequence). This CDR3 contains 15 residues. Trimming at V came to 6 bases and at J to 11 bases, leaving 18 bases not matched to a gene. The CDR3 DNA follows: TGTGCCAGCAGCTTTAGCGGGTCGGGTTCTGGGGAGCAGTACTTC. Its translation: CASSFSGSGSGEQYF.

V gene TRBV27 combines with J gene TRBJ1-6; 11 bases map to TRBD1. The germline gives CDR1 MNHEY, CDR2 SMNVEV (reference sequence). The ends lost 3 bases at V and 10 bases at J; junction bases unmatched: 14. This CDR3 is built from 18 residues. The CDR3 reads CASSFHATTGTGGSPLHF. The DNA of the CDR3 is TGTGCCAGCAGTTTCCACGCCACAACCGGGACAGGGGGGTCACCCCTCCACTTT.

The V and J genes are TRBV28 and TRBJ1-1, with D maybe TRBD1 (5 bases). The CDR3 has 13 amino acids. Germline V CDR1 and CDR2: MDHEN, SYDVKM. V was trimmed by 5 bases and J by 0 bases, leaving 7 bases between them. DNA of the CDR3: TGTGCCAGCAGTCCCAGGGTGAACACTGAAGCTTTCTTT. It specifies CASSPRVNTEAFF. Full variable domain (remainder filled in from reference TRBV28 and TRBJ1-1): DVKVTQSSRYLVKRTGEKVFLECVQDMDHENMFWYRQDPGLGLRLIYFSYDVKMKEKGDIPEGYSVSREKKERFSLILESASTNQTSMYLCASSPRVNTEAFFGQGTRLTVV.

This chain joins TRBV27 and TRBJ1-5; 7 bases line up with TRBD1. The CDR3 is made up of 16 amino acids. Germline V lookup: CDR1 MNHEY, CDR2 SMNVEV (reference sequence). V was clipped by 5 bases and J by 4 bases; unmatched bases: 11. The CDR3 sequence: CASSQRGTVLNQPQHF. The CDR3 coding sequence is TGTGCCAGCAGTCAAAGGGGGACAGTCCTAAATCAGCCCCAGCATTTT.

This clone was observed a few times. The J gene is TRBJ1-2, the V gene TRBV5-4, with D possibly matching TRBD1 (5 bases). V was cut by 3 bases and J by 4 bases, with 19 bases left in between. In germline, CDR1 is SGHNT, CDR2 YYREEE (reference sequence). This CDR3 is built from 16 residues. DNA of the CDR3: TGTGCCAGCAGCTCGGGCTTTGGGGCCGAAATCTATGGCTACACCTTC. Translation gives CASSSGFGAEIYGYTF.

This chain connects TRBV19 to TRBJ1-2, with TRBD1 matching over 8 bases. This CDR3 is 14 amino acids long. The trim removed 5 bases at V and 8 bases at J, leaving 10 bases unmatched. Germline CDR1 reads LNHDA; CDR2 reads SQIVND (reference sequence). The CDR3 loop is CASSFRGRSWGYTF. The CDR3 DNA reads TGTGCCAGTAGTTTCAGGGGGCGTTCCTGGGGCTACACCTTC.

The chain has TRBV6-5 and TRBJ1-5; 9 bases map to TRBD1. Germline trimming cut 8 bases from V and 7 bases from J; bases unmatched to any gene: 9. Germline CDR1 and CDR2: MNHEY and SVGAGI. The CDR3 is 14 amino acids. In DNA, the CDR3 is TGTGCCAGCCTAGGGGGGACAGGGTGGCAGCCCCAGCATTTT. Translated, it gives CASLGGTGWQPQHF.

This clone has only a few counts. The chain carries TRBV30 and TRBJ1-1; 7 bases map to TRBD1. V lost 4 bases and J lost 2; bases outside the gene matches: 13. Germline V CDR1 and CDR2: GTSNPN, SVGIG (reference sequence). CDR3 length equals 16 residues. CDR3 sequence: CAWTRGLAGGNTEAFF. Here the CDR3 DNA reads TGTGCCTGGACCCGAGGGTTGGCAGGGGGAAACACTGAAGCTTTCTTT.

CDR3 bases: TGTGCCAGCAGTGAGGGATATAGCAATCAGCCCCAGCATTTT. Protein sequence: CASSEGYSNQPQHF. This chain uses TRBV27 with TRBJ1-5; D is ambiguous. Germline V lookup: CDR1 MNHEY, CDR2 SMNVEV (reference sequence). V lost 5 bases and J lost 0, with 8 bases in between. The CDR3 totals 14 residues.

The CDR3: CATSRAGGNTEAFF. In DNA form, the CDR3 reads TGTGCCACCAGCAGGGCAGGGGGCAACACTGAAGCTTTCTTT. The chain joins TRBV15 to TRBJ1-1; TRBD1 matches 8 bases. The length of the CDR3 is 14 residues. Losses at the gene ends were 3 bases for V and 2 bases for J; bases not matched to a gene: 2. Germline CDR1 and CDR2: LNHNV and YYDKDF (reference sequence).

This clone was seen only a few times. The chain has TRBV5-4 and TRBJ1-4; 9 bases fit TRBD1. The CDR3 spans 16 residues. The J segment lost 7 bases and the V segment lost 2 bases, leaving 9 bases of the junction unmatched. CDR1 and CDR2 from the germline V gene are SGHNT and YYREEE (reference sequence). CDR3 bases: TGTGCCAGCAGCTTCCGGGACAGGGACGGGGGTGAAAAACTGTTTTTT. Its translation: CASSFRDRDGGEKLFF.

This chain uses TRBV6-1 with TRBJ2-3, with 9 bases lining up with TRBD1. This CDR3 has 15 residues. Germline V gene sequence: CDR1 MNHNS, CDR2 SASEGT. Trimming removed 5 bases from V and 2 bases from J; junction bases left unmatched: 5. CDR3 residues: CASSPRDRATDTQYF. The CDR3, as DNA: TGTGCCAGCAGTCCGCGGGACAGGGCCACAGATACGCAGTATTTT.

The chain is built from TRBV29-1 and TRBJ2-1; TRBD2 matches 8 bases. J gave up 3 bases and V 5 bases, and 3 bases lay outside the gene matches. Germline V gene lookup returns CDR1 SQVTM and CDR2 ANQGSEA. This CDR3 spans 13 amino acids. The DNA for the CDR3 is TGCAGCGTTATAGCGGGAAACTACAATGAGCAGTTCTTC. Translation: CSVIAGNYNEQFF.

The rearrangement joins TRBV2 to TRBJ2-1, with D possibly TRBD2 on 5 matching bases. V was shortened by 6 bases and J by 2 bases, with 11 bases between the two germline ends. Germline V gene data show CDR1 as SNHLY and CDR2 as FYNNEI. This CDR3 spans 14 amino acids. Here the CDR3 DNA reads TGTGCCAGCAGCCGATCCGGGACCTACAATGAGCAGTTCTTC. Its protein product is CASSRSGTYNEQFF.

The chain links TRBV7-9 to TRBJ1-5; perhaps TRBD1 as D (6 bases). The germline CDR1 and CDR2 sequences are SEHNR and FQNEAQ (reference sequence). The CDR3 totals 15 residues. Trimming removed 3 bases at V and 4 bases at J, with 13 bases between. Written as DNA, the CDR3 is TGTGCCAGCAGCTTCGGGGACACCGGGAATCAGCCCCAGCATTTT. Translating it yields CASSFGDTGNQPQHF.

CDR3 nucleotides: TGCGCCAGCAGCCAACTCGCCTCCCGACAGGGTAGAGTAAACGAGCAGTACGTC. Translation: CASSQLASRQGRVNEQYV. The chain carries TRBV4-3 and TRBJ2-7, with 7 bases matching TRBD1. From germline, CDR1 is LGHNA and CDR2 YSLEER. This CDR3 is built from 18 residues. After removal of 2 bases from V and 5 bases from J, the junction contained 18 bases not matched to a gene.

The CDR3 is CASSSKGDYTEAFF. CDR3 in DNA: TGTGCCAGCAGTTCTAAGGGGGATTACACTGAAGCTTTCTTT. The chain combines TRBV27 with TRBJ1-1; maybe TRBD1 (6 bases). V was trimmed by 4 bases and J by 3 bases, leaving 12 bases between them. The CDR3 is 14 amino acids. Germline values: CDR1 MNHEY, CDR2 SMNVEV (reference sequence).

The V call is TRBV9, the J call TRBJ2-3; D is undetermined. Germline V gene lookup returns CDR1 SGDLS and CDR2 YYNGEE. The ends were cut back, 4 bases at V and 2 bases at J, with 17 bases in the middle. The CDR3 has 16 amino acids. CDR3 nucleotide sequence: TGTGCCAGCAGCACCTATGGGCAGGATGACACAGATACGCAGTATTTT. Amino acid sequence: CASSTYGQDDTDTQYF.

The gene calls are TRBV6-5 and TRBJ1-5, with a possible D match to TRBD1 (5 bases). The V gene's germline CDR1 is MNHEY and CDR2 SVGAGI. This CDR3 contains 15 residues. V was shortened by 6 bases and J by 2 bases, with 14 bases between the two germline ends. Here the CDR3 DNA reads TGTGCCAGCAGGATGGGGACTGGGGGCAATCAGCCCCAGCATTTT. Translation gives CASRMGTGGNQPQHF.

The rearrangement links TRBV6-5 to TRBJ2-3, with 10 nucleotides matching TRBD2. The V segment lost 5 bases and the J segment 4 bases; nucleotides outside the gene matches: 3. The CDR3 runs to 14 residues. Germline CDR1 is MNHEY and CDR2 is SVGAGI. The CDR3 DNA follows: TGTGCCAGCAGTAAAAGCGGGAGGGCAGATACGCAGTATTTT. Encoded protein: CASSKSGRADTQYF.